The T cell receptor (beta chain) described here comes from a study of blood T cell repertoires in COVID-19. For the study at large: Acute and convalescent COVID-19 specimens originated in the United States, Italy and Spain. Sample material is recorded as cDNA or gDNA derived from T cells, B-cell-depleted T cells, or PBMCs.

Repertoires were generated with immunoSEQ multiplex PCR, while TCRdb's copy carries only in-frame clones and drops some. This sample yields about 140,000 clones, of which 60% to 85% are seen a single time; around 4.2% belongs to the top ten. Trimming pared 0 bases from V and 0 bases from J, leaving 10 bases between. Germline CDR1 is SGHDT and CDR2 is YYEEEE. This CDR3 has 16 amino acids. This rearrangement joins TRBV5-6 to TRBJ1-5, with D possibly TRBD1 on 5 matching bases. The sample consisted of peripheral blood. The clonotype originates from an elderly woman with active or convalescent COVID-19. The CDR3: CASSLGGSLSNQPQHF. Here the CDR3 DNA reads TGTGCCAGCAGCTTGGGGGGCAGCCTTAGCAATCAGCCCCAGCATTTT.